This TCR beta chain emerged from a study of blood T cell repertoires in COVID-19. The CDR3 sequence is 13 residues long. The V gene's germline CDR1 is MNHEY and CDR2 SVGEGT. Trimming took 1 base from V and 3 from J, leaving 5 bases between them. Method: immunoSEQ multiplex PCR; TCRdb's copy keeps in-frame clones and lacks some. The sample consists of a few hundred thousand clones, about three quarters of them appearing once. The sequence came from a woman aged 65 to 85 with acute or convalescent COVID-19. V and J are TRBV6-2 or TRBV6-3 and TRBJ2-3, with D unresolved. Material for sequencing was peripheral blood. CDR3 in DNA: TGTGCCAGCAGTTACTACCGGACAGATACGCAGTATTTT. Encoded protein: CASSYYRTDTQYF.